The 30 T cell receptor beta chains listed next were all sequenced from one sample in a study of T cells after yellow fever vaccination. TCRdb itself ran the 5' RACE reads through MiXCR, one entry per CDR3 protein. The sample holds about 340,000 distinct CDR3 sequences, around 12% seen once. This specimen was CD4+ T cells sorted from PBMCs, taken 15 days after the yellow fever booster vaccination. The receptors come from a man younger than 30 who received the YFV17D yellow fever vaccine.

With regard to this clonotype: This may arise from a read error, as a much more abundant clone is one base away. V usage is TRBV5-1 and J usage is TRBJ2-3; D remains ambiguous. V lost 0 bases, J lost 0 bases, and 5 bases lay in between. CDR3 length: 14 residues. Per germline, CDR1 SGHRS and CDR2 YFSETQ. This chain's CDR3 is CASSLVASTDTQYF. DNA of the CDR3: TGCGCCAGCAGCTTGGTGGCCAGCACAGATACGCAGTATTTT.

The chain carries TRBV4-3 and TRBJ2-7; 8 bases align to TRBD2. Germline V lookup: CDR1 LGHNA, CDR2 YSLEER. The CDR3 contains 15 residues. V lost 1 base to trimming and J lost 2 bases; unmatched junction nucleotides: 4. For the CDR3, the DNA is TGCGCCAGCAGCCAAGTTCTAGCGGGTGCCTACGAGCAGTACTTC. It translates to CASSQVLAGAYEQYF.

The gene calls are TRBV7-9 and TRBJ2-1; TRBD2 agrees at 7 bases. This CDR3 comprises 16 residues. With 3 bases clipped from V and 4 bases from J, the junction kept 9 bases outside the gene matches. Germline V gene lookup returns CDR1 SEHNR and CDR2 FQNEAQ (reference sequence). In DNA, the CDR3 is TGTGCCAGCAGCTTTACCGGGGGGTTCGGGTACAATGAGCAGTTCTTC. This encodes CASSFTGGFGYNEQFF.

The V gene is TRBV12-5, the J gene TRBJ2-6, with D possibly matching TRBD1 (5 bases). This CDR3 is built from 16 residues. Trimming pared 3 bases from V and 4 bases from J, leaving 13 bases between. Germline lookup yields CDR1 LGHNT and CDR2 FRNRAP. The CDR3 protein is CASGFSVGQGANVLTF. The CDR3 nucleotides read TGTGCTAGTGGTTTCTCGGTGGGGCAAGGGGCCAACGTCCTGACTTTC.

The chain carries TRBV19 and TRBJ1-2; no clear D. The CDR3 loop spans 14 amino acids. Germline V CDR1 and CDR2: LNHDA, SQIVND (reference sequence). With 3 bases removed from V and 8 bases from J, the gap between germline ends came to 16 bases. Here the CDR3 DNA reads TGTGCCAGTAGTATGGTCCTTGTTCGGAAGGGCTACACCTTC. Its protein is CASSMVLVRKGYTF.

This sequence joins TRBV11-2 and TRBJ1-6; D ambiguous. Germline V lookup: CDR1 SGHAT, CDR2 FQNNGV. V lost 6 bases to trimming and J lost 7 bases, with 4 bases between them. The CDR3 sequence is 11 residues long. CDR3 DNA sequence: TGTGCCAGCAGGCAAAATTCACCCCTCCACTTT. As protein: CASRQNSPLHF.

V is TRBV12-3 or TRBV12-4 and J is TRBJ1-4; D not resolved. The V end was cut by 3 bases, the J end by 4 bases, with 9 bases between. CDR3 length equals 14 residues. In DNA form, the CDR3 reads TGTGCCAGCAGTTTGTCGGCAGATAATGAAAAACTGTTTTTT. This encodes CASSLSADNEKLFF.

This clonotype was found a few times. The J gene is TRBJ1-2, the V gene TRBV7-9; 9 nucleotides match TRBD1. V dropped 4 bases and J dropped 7; count of bases not matched to a gene: 4. Germline V CDR1 and CDR2: SEHNR, FQNEAQ (reference sequence). There are 13 residues in the CDR3. CDR3: CASSSDRGSGYTF. The CDR3 DNA follows: TGTGCCAGCAGCTCGGACAGGGGTTCTGGCTACACCTTC.

The chain couples TRBV5-1 to TRBJ1-1; no clear D. This CDR3 region has 17 residues. Germline CDR1 and CDR2: SGHRS and YFSETQ. Between the trimmed V and J ends, which lost 4 bases and 2 bases, there was a span of 21 bases. CDR3 DNA sequence: TGCGCCAGCAGCCCCCTCCCGGACGCAGGACCAAACACTGAAGCTTTCTTT. Translating it yields CASSPLPDAGPNTEAFF.

CDR3 amino acids: CASSLGLAAINIQYF. The CDR3 DNA reads as TGTGCCAGCAGCTTGGGACTAGCGGCGATAAACATTCAGTACTTC. J is TRBJ2-4 and V is TRBV7-2; 11 bases fit TRBD2. Germline V gene lookup returns CDR1 SGHTA and CDR2 FQGNSA. The CDR3 sequence is 15 residues long. J lost 6 bases, V lost 3 bases, and 4 bases had no gene match. Using reference TRBV7-2 and TRBJ2-4 for the parts outside the CDR3, the full variable domain is GAGVSQSPSNKVTEKGKDVELRCDPISGHTALYWYRQSLGQGLEFLIYFQGNSAPDKSGLPSDRFSAERTGGSVSTLTIQRTQQEDSAVYLCASSLGLAAINIQYFGAGTRLSVL.

This clonotype has ten or more counts. The CDR3 DNA sequence: TGTGCCAGCAGTTTAGGACAGGGGATACACGAGCAGTACGTC. The encoded protein is CASSLGQGIHEQYV. The chain couples TRBV12-3 or TRBV12-4 to TRBJ2-7; 8 bases map to TRBD1. Unmatched junction bases numbered 4, after V lost 1 base and J lost 5 bases. The CDR3 totals 14 residues.

This CDR3 is CASSRSSGGLHETQYF. As DNA, the CDR3 is TGTGCCAGCAGTAGGTCTAGCGGGGGCCTACATGAGACCCAGTACTTC. The V gene is TRBV12-3 or TRBV12-4, the J gene TRBJ2-5; 10 nucleotides line up with TRBD2. Trimming removed 5 bases from V and 5 bases from J; junction bases left unmatched: 11. This CDR3 has 16 amino acids.

The rearrangement links TRBV12-5 to TRBJ2-7; 11 bases match TRBD1. With 1 base clipped from V and 2 bases from J, the junction kept 10 bases outside the gene matches. Germline values: CDR1 LGHNT, CDR2 FRNRAP. This CDR3 is built from 18 residues. The chain's CDR3 is CASGLAPLRDRGTYEQYV. The CDR3 nucleotides read TGTGCTAGTGGTTTGGCCCCCCTCCGGGACAGGGGGACCTACGAGCAGTACGTC.

This clonotype was observed a few times. V usage is TRBV10-3 and J usage is TRBJ1-2; no definite D call. CDR3 length: 16 residues. Trimming cost V 3 bases and J 4 bases, with 18 bases left between them. Germline lookup yields CDR1 ENHRY and CDR2 SYGVKD. CDR3 nucleotide sequence: TGTGCCATCAGTGATCCGAGGGTGGAGGGTCCCTATGGCTACACCTTC. Its protein is CAISDPRVEGPYGYTF.

This clonotype has at least ten counts. The chain links TRBV4-3 to TRBJ1-4, with 7 bases aligning to TRBD1. The length of the CDR3 is 16 residues. V shed 1 base, J shed 8 bases, and the junction held 10 bases outside the gene matches. Germline V gives CDR1 LGHNA, CDR2 YSLEER. The CDR3 region has the DNA TGCGCCAGCAGCCAAGTAGTCTCCAGGACAGGCGAAAAACTGTTTTTT. Its translation: CASSQVVSRTGEKLFF.

The genes are TRBV4-3 and TRBJ2-1; weak D call: TRBD1 (6 bases). The CDR3 extends over 16 amino acids. Germline lookup yields CDR1 LGHNA and CDR2 YSLEER. The V end lost 1 base, the J end lost 7 bases, and 17 bases lay between the germline ends. The CDR3 loop is CASSQVMGAGVNEQFF. The CDR3 coding sequence is TGCGCCAGCAGCCAAGTCATGGGGGCCGGTGTTAATGAGCAGTTCTTC.

The chain couples TRBV20-1 to TRBJ2-5; maybe TRBD2 (5 bases). This CDR3 comprises 14 residues. V was clipped by 2 bases and J by 1 base, with 11 bases between them. Germline lookup yields CDR1 DFQATT and CDR2 SNEGSKA (reference sequence). CDR3 amino acids: CSARPKTTQETQYF. The CDR3 region has the DNA TGCAGTGCTAGACCGAAGACTACCCAAGAGACCCAGTACTTC.

The chain joins TRBV4-2 to TRBJ1-2; a weak D match, TRBD1 (6 bases). CDR1 and CDR2 from the germline V gene are LGHNA and YNFKEQ. Between the trimmed V and J ends, which lost 3 bases and 8 bases, there was a span of 13 bases. The CDR3 consists of 13 residues. CDR3: CASSQSPGEGYTF. The CDR3 coding sequence is TGTGCCAGCAGCCAGTCACCAGGGGAGGGCTACACCTTC.

V is TRBV9 and J is TRBJ2-1; D call uncertain. The CDR3 totals 11 residues. The germline V and J ends were trimmed by 4 bases and 9 bases, with 8 bases remaining between them. The V gene's germline CDR1 is SGDLS and CDR2 YYNGEE. CDR3 sequence reads: CASSPDGEQFF. CDR3 nucleotide sequence: TGTGCCAGCAGCCCCGACGGTGAGCAGTTCTTC.

This clonotype was seen only a few times. The chain uses TRBV5-1 and TRBJ2-5; D gene uncertain. Germline V gives CDR1 SGHRS, CDR2 YFSETQ. This CDR3 contains 15 residues. The germline V and J ends were trimmed by 0 bases and 4 bases, with 13 bases remaining between them. The CDR3 bases are TGCGCCAGCAGCTTGGAATCTTGGTCACGAGAGACCCAGTACTTC. Its protein is CASSLESWSRETQYF.

The chain carries TRBV6-2 or TRBV6-3 and TRBJ2-1; D not certain. Per the germline V gene, CDR1 is MNHEY and CDR2 is SVGEGT. The CDR3 consists of 11 residues. The V end lost 2 bases, the J end lost 8 bases, and 4 bases lay between the germline ends. The CDR3 protein is CASSYEYEQFF. For the CDR3, the DNA is TGTGCCAGCAGTTACGAATATGAGCAGTTCTTC.

The chain carries TRBV7-8 and TRBJ1-2, with 11 bases fitting TRBD1. This CDR3 region has 15 residues. Germline V gene data show CDR1 as SGHVS and CDR2 as FQNEAQ. Trimming cost V 1 base and J 4 bases; bases outside gene matches: 2. In DNA, the CDR3 is TGTGCCAGCAGCTTAGGGGACAGGGGGACCTATGGCTACACCTTC. Translating gives CASSLGDRGTYGYTF.

This clonotype was observed a handful of times. The chain recombines TRBV5-1 with TRBJ2-1; 11 bases fit TRBD2. V shed 2 bases, J shed 7 bases, and the junction held 8 bases outside the gene matches. The CDR3 spans 16 residues. Germline V lookup: CDR1 SGHRS, CDR2 YFSETQ. CDR3 nucleotide sequence: TGCGCCAGCAGCTTTTTAGCGGGGGGGCCCGGAAATGAGCAGTTCTTC. Translated: CASSFLAGGPGNEQFF. Full variable domain (outside the CDR3, taken from reference TRBV5-1 and TRBJ2-1): KAGVTQTPRYLIKTRGQQVTLSCSPISGHRSVSWYQQTPGQGLQFLFEYFSETQRNKGNFPGRFSGRQFSNSRSEMNVSTLELGDSALYLCASSFLAGGPGNEQFFGPGTRLTVL.

In its sample, this clonotype was seen many times. The V and J genes are TRBV14 and TRBJ2-5; D remains unclear. CDR3 length equals 16 residues. Germline V lookup: CDR1 SGHDN, CDR2 FVKESK. V was clipped by 0 bases and J by 5 bases, with 16 bases between them. CDR3 in amino acids: CASSQDSIYLKETQYF. CDR3 nucleotide sequence: TGTGCCAGCAGCCAAGATAGCATCTACCTGAAGGAGACCCAGTACTTC.

CDR3 DNA sequence: TGTGCCAGCAGGCACGGACTAGCCAACACCGGGGAGCTGTTTTTT. Protein sequence: CASRHGLANTGELFF. The chain employs TRBV4-2 and TRBJ2-2, with TRBD2 matching 8 bases. The V segment lost 6 bases and the J segment 2 bases; nucleotides outside the gene matches: 5. The CDR3 extends over 15 amino acids. Germline assignment: CDR1 LGHNA and CDR2 YNFKEQ.

V and J are TRBV6-2 or TRBV6-3 and TRBJ2-7, with TRBD1 matching over 7 bases. This CDR3 comprises 15 residues. Germline CDR1 MNHEY, CDR2 SVGEGT. The V and J ends lost 7 bases and 1 base, in that order; junction bases with no gene match: 10. The chain's CDR3 is CASTKGDSNSYEQYV. CDR3 coding DNA: TGTGCCAGCACAAAAGGGGACAGCAATTCCTACGAGCAGTACGTC.

V usage is TRBV4-3 and J usage is TRBJ2-1; D possibly corresponds to TRBD2 (6 bases). Germline V CDR1 and CDR2: LGHNA, YSLEER. V gave up 7 bases and J gave up 10 bases, with 20 bases separating them. The CDR3 is 14 residues long. CDR3 bases: TGCGCCAGCACCCTCGGGGGAACGTTGGACGAGCAGTTCTTC. Translating gives CASTLGGTLDEQFF.

The gene calls are TRBV7-2 and TRBJ2-5; weak D call: TRBD1 (5 bases). Trimming cost V 5 bases and J 5 bases, with 15 bases left between them. The CDR3 totals 14 residues. Germline CDR1 and CDR2: SGHTA and FQGNSA. The CDR3 DNA reads TGTGCCAGCAGCCCCCGCCAGGGCCGGGAGACCCAGTACTTC. This sequence encodes CASSPRQGRETQYF.

This chain connects TRBV29-1 to TRBJ1-1, with TRBD1 matching 10 bases. Germline V lookup: CDR1 SQVTM, CDR2 ANQGSEA. The CDR3 contains 15 residues. The V and J ends lost 4 bases and 7 bases, in that order; junction bases with no gene match: 12. The CDR3 nucleotides are TGCAGCGTTGGTGATCGGGACAGGGGTTACAGTGAAGCTTTCTTT. This translates into CSVGDRDRGYSEAFF. The full variable domain, its missing parts supplied by reference TRBV29-1 and TRBJ1-1, is SAVISQKPSRDICQRGTSLTIQCQVDSQVTMMFWYRQQPGQSLTLIATANQGSEATYESGFVIDKFPISRPNLTFSTLTVSNMSPEDSSIYLCSVGDRDRGYSEAFFGQGTRLTVV.

About this clonotype itself: A read error may produce the germline difference seen at one junction end. The DNA for the CDR3 is TGCAGTGCGAGAGACAGCTCTGGGGCCAACGTCCTGACTTTC. Translation gives CSARDSSGANVLTF. The chain joins TRBV20-1 to TRBJ2-6; TRBD1 might be the D (5 bases). CDR1 is DFQATT, CDR2 SNEGSKA, per germline (reference sequence). This CDR3 contains 14 residues.